This T cell receptor (beta chain) was identified during a study of shared clonotypes between healthy human individuals. The assay was immunoSEQ multiplex PCR, and TCRdb's table has in-frame clones only and misses some. Of about 730,000 clones listed, approximately 72% are singletons. Regarding this clone: This sequence may be a read error, since a much larger clone differs from it by one base. No conserved phenylalanine or tryptophan ends this CDR3, so it is likely a read error.

The authors divided CD4+ cells into CD45RA+ naive and CD45RA-negative memory subsets. The sample comprised memory CD4+ T cells sorted from blood. The subset: CD45RA-negative fraction. This receptor was identified in a woman aged 25 to 39 in good health.

CDR3 coding DNA: TGTGCCAGCAGCTTAGCAGGGAGAGTAGGAGCTTTCCTT. Its protein is CASSLAGRVGAFL. This chain links TRBV11-2 with TRBJ1-1; tentatively, D is TRBD1 (5 bases). Per germline, CDR1 SGHAT and CDR2 FQNNGV. V gave up 1 base and J gave up 10 bases, with 13 bases separating them. This CDR3 has 13 residues.